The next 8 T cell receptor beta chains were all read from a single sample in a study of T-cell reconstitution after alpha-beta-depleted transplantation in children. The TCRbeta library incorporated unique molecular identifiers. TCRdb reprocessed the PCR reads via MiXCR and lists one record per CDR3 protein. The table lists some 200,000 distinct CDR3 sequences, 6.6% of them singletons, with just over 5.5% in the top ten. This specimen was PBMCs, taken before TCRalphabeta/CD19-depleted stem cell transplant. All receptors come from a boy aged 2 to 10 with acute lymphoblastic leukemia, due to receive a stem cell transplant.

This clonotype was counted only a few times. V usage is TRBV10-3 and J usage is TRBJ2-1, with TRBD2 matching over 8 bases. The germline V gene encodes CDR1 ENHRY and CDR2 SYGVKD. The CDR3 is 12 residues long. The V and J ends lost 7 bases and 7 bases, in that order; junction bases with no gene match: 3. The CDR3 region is CAINREGNEQFF. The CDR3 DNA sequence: TGTGCCATCAACCGGGAGGGGAATGAGCAGTTCTTC.

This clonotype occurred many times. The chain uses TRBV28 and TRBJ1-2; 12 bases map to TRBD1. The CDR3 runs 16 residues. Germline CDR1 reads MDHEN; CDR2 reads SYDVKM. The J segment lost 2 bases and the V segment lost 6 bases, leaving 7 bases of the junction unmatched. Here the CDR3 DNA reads TGTGCCAGCAGCCTGGGACAGGGGGCGAGGAACTATGGCTACACCTTC. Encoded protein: CASSLGQGARNYGYTF.

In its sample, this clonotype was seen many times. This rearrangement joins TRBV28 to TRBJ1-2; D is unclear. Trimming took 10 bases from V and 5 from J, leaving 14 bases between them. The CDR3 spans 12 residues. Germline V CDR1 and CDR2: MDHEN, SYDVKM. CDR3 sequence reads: CATDFAAYGYTF. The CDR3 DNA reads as TGTGCCACGGACTTTGCGGCGTATGGCTACACCTTC.

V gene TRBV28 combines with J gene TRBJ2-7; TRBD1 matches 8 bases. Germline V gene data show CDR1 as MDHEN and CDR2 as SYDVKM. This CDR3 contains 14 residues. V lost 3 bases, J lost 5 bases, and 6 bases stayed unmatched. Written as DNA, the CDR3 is TGTGCCAGCAGTTTGATCCAGGGGGCAGACGAGCAGTACTTC. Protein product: CASSLIQGADEQYF.

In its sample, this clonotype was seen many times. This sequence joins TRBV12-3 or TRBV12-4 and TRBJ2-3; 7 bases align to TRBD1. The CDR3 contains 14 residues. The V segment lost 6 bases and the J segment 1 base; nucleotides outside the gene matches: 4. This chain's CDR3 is CASSRQGGTDTQYF. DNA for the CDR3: TGTGCCAGCAGCAGACAGGGTGGCACAGATACGCAGTATTTT.

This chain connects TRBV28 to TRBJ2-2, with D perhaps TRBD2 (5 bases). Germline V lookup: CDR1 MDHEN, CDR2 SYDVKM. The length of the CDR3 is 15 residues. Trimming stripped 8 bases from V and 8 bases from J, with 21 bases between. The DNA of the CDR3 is TGTGCCAGCTCATGGGAGAGACCCACGGGGGGGGAGCTGTTTTTT. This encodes CASSWERPTGGELFF.

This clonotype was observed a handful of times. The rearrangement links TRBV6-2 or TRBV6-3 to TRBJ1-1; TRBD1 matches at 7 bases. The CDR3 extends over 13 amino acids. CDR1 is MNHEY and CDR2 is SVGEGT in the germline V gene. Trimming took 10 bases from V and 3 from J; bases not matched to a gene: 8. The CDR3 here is CAIEGAPDTEAFF. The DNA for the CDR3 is TGTGCCATAGAGGGGGCCCCGGACACTGAAGCTTTCTTT.

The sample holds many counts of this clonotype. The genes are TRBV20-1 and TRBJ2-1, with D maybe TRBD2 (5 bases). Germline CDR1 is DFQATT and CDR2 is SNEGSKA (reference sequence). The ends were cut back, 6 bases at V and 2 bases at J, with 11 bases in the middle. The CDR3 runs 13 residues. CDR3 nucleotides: TGCAGTGCGGAAAGCGGAGCCTACAATGAGCAGTTCTTC. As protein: CSAESGAYNEQFF.